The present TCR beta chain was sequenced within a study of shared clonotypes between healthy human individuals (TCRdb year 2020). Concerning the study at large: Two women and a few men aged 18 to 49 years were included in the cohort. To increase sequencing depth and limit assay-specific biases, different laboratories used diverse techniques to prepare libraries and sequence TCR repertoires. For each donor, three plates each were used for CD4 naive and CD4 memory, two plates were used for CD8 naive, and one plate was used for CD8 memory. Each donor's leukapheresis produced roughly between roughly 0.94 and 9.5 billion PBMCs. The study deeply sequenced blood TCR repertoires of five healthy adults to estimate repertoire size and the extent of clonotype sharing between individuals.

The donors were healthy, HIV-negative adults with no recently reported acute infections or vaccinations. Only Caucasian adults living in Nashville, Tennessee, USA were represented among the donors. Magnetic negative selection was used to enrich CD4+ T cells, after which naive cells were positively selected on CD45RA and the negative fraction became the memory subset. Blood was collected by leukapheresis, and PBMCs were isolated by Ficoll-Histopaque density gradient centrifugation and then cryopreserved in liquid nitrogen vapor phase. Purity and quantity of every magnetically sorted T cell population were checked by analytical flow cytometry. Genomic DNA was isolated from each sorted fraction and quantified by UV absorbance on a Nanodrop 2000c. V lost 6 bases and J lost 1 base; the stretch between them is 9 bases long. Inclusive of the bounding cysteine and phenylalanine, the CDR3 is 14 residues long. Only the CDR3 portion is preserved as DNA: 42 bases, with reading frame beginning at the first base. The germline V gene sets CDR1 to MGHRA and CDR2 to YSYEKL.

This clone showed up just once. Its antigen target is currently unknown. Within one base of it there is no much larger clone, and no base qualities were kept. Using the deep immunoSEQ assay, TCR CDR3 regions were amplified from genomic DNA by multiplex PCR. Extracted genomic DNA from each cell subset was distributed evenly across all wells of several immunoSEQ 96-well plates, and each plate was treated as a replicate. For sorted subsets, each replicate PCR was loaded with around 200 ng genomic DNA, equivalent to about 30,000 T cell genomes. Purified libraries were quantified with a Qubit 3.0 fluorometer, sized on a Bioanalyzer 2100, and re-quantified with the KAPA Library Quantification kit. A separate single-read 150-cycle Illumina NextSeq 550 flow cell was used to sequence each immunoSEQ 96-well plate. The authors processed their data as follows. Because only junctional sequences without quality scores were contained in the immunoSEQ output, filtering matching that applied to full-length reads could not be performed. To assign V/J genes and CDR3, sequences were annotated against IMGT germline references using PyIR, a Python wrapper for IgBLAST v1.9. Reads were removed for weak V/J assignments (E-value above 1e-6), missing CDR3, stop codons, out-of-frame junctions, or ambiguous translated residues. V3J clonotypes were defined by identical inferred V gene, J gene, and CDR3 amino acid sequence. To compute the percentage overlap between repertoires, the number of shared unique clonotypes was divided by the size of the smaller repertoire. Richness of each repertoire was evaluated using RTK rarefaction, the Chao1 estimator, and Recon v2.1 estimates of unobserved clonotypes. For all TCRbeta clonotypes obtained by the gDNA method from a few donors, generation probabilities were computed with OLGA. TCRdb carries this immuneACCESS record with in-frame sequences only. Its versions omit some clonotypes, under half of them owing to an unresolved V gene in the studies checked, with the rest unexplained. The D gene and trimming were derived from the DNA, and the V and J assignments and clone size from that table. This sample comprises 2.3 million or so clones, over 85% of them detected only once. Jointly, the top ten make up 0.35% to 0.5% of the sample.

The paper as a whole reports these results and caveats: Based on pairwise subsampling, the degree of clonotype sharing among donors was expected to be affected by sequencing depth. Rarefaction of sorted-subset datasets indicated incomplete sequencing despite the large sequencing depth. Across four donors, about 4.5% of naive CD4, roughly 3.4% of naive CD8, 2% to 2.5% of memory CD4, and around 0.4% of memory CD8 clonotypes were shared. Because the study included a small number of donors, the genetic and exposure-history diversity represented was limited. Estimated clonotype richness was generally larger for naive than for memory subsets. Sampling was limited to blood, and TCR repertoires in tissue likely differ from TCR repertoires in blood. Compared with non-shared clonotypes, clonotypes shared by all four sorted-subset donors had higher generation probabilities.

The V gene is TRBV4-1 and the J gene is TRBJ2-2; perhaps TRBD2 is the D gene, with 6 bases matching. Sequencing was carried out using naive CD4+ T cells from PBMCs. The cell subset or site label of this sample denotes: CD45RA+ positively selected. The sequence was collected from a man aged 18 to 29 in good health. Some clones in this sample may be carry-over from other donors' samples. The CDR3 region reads CASSAGLNTGELFF. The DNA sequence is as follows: TGCGCCAGCAGTGCGGGGCTGAACACCGGGGAGCTGTTTTTT.